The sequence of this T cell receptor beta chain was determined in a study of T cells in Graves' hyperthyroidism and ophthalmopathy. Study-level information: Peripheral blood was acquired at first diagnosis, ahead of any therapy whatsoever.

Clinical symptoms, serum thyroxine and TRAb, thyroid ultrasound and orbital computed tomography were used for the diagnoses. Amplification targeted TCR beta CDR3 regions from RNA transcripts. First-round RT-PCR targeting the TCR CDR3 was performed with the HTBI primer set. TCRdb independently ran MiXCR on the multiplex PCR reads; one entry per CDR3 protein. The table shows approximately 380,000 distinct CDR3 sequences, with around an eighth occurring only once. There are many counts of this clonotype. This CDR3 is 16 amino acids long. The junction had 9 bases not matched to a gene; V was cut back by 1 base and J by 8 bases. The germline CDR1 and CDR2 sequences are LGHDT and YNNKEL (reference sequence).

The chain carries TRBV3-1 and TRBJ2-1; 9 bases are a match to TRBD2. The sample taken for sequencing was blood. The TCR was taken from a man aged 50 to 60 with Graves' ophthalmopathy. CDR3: CASSQASLAGKYEQFF. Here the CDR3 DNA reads TGTGCCAGCAGCCAAGCTAGCCTAGCGGGAAAGTATGAGCAGTTCTTC.